These T cell receptor beta chains were read from a single sample in a study of CD8 T cells in ankylosing spondylitis. TCRdb reprocessed the 5' RACE reads with MiXCR, giving one entry per CDR3 protein. The data hold 450,000 to 550,000 distinct CDR3 sequences, with less than 6% observed a single time. Sequenced: blood, either unsorted or a sorted T cell fraction (not recorded which). Receptor source: a male donor with ankylosing spondylitis. The CDR3 runs from the conserved cysteine through the conserved F or W. D genes are given only for firm matches. Rows give clone size only sometimes, using once, few, many, or a class for an expanded clone.

d_gene	abundance	v_gene	j_gene	CDR3aa	CDR3nt
TRBD1	many	TRBV5-1	TRBJ1-2	CASSPEAGGYGYTF	TGCGCCAGCAGCCCTGAGGCAGGGGGCTATGGCTACACCTTC
NA	many	TRBV7-2	TRBJ1-6	CASSLESPYNSPLHF	TGTGCCAGCAGCTTAGAGAGCCCCTATAATTCACCCCTCCACTTT
NA	NA	TRBV20-1	TRBJ1-3	CSGGRGGNTIYF	TGCAGTGGGGGGCGGGGTGGAAACACCATATATTTT
NA	many	TRBV27	TRBJ2-2	CASSPQMNTGELFF	TGTGCCAGCAGTCCCCAAATGAACACCGGGGAGCTGTTTTTT
NA	many	TRBV10-2	TRBJ2-7	CASSGRLVEYEQYF	TGCGCCAGCAGTGGGCGACTAGTTGAATACGAGCAGTACTTC
NA	many	TRBV5-1	TRBJ1-6	CASSLEKRSPLHF	TGCGCCAGCAGCTTGGAGAAACGGTCACCCCTCCACTTT
TRBD2	many	TRBV10-3	TRBJ2-7	CAIAEGWGGLDEQYF	TGTGCCATCGCTGAAGGATGGGGGGGGTTAGACGAGCAGTACTTC
NA	few	TRBV25-1	TRBJ2-1	CASSDPPEGVIEQFF	TGTGCCAGCAGTGATCCCCCGGAAGGGGTCATTGAGCAGTTCTTC
NA	many	TRBV6-2/TRBV6-3	TRBJ2-1	CASSYRNRESSF	TGTGCCAGCAGTTACAGGAATCGAGAGTCTAGCTTC
TRBD2	few	TRBV11-2	TRBJ2-2	CASSETLAGSGELFF	TGTGCCAGCAGCGAGACTCTAGCGGGGTCCGGGGAGCTGTTTTTT
TRBD2	few	TRBV6-5	TRBJ2-1	CASSYPSGKLRNEQFF	TGTGCCAGCAGTTACCCGAGCGGGAAGCTGCGGAATGAGCAGTTCTTC
NA	many	TRBV28	TRBJ2-7	CASRQDSYEQYF	TGTGCCAGCAGACAGGACAGCTACGAGCAGTACTTC
NA	many	TRBV4-3	TRBJ2-3	CASSQDTSTDTQYF	TGCGCCAGCAGCCAAGACACTAGCACAGATACGCAGTATTTT
TRBD1	many	TRBV29-1	TRBJ2-3	CSVDPGQAIDTQYF	TGCAGCGTTGACCCGGGACAGGCCATAGATACGCAGTATTTT
TRBD2	many	TRBV4-1	TRBJ2-3	CASSPLGLADDTDTQYF	TGCGCCAGCAGCCCACTGGGACTAGCGGACGACACAGATACGCAGTATTTT
NA	many	TRBV20-1	TRBJ2-6	CSASHRTTGVLTF	TGCAGTGCTAGCCACAGGACGACAGGCGTCCTGACTTTC
TRBD2	many	TRBV4-3	TRBJ2-5	CASSQGSSGRETQYF	TGCGCCAGCAGCCAAGGTTCTAGCGGGAGGGAGACCCAGTACTTC
TRBD1	few	TRBV5-1	TRBJ1-1	CASSPWGQVTNTEAFF	TGCGCCAGCAGCCCGTGGGGACAGGTAACGAACACTGAAGCTTTCTTT
NA	few	TRBV5-6	TRBJ1-2	CASSLYLGGYTF	TGTGCCAGCAGCTTGTATCTGGGCGGCTACACCTTC
TRBD2	few	TRBV10-3	TRBJ2-7	CAIWEGTHEQYF	TGTGCCATCTGGGAGGGGACGCACGAGCAGTACTTC
NA	many	TRBV29-1	TRBJ2-7	CSVAASSYEQYF	TGCAGCGTTGCGGCTAGCTCCTACGAGCAGTACTTC
TRBD1	many	TRBV20-1	TRBJ1-1	CSAPRQGATEAFF	TGCAGTGCCCCCAGACAGGGTGCCACTGAAGCTTTCTTT
NA	many	TRBV7-2	TRBJ2-3	CASSLVLGADTQYF	TGTGCCAGCAGCTTAGTTTTAGGGGCAGATACGCAGTATTTT
TRBD2	many	TRBV4-2	TRBJ2-7	CASSQATSGNPYEQYF	TGTGCCAGCAGCCAAGCGACTAGCGGGAATCCCTACGAGCAGTACTTC
NA	many	TRBV29-1	TRBJ2-1	CSGHTGPPGQFF	TGCAGCGGACACACCGGGCCTCCCGGGCAGTTCTTC
TRBD2	many	TRBV6-1	TRBJ2-7	CASTRGDAPSYEQYF	TGTGCCAGCACCCGGGGGGACGCACCCTCCTACGAGCAGTACTTC
NA	many	TRBV28	TRBJ1-5	CASSYYGGQHF	TGTGCCAGCAGTTATTACGGGGGCCAGCATTTT
NA	many	TRBV12-3/TRBV12-4	TRBJ1-6	CASSSVGLDTPLHF	TGTGCCAGCAGTTCGGTCGGGCTGGATACACCCCTCCACTTT
NA	many	TRBV4-3	TRBJ1-1	CASSQDLTGQNTEAFF	TGCGCCAGCAGCCAAGATTTAACAGGGCAAAACACTGAAGCTTTCTTT
TRBD2	NA	TRBV20-1	TRBJ2-7	CSAEPPGREGLYEQYF	TGCAGTGCTGAACCCCCGGGGCGGGAGGGCCTCTACGAGCAGTACTTC
TRBD1	many	TRBV7-2	TRBJ2-1	CASSLRQGSYNEQFF	TGTGCCAGCAGCTTAAGACAGGGATCCTACAATGAGCAGTTCTTC
TRBD1	NA	TRBV2	TRBJ2-7	CAISTGEDHEQYF	TGTGCCATCTCGACAGGGGAAGACCACGAGCAGTACTTC
NA	NA	TRBV6-1	TRBJ2-7	CASSPFGGRWGEQYF	TGTGCCAGCAGCCCTTTTGGGGGTCGGTGGGGGGAGCAGTACTTC
NA	many	TRBV15	TRBJ2-7	CATSRDPRPTYEQYF	TGTGCCACCAGCAGAGATCCCCGTCCCACCTACGAGCAGTACTTC
NA	few	TRBV20-1	TRBJ2-7	CSAPFRDSYEQYF	TGCAGTGCTCCTTTTCGAGACTCCTACGAGCAGTACTTC